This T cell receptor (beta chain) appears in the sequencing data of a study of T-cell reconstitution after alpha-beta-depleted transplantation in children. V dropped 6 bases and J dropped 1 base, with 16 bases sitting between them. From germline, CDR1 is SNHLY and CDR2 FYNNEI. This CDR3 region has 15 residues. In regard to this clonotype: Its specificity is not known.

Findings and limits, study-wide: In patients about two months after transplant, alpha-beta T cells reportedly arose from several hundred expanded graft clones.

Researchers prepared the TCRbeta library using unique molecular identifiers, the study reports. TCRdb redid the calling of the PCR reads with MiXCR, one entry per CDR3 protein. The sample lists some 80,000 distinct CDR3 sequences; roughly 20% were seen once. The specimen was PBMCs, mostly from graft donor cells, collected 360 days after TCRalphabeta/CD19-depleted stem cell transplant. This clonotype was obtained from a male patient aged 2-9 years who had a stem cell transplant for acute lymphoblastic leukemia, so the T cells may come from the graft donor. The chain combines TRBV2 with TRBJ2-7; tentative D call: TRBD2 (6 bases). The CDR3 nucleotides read TGTGCCAGCAGCTTCTCCCCGGGACTTTCCTACGAGCAGTACTTC. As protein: CASSFSPGLSYEQYF. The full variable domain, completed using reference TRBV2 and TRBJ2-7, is EPEVTQTPSHQVTQMGQEVILRCVPISNHLYFYWYRQILGQKVEFLVSFYNNEISEKSEIFDDQFSVERPDGSNFTLKIRSTKLEDSAMYFCASSFSPGLSYEQYFGPGTRLTVT.